This T cell receptor (beta chain) was retrieved from a study of blood T cell repertoires in COVID-19. Study information: The study drew acute and convalescent COVID-19 samples from the United States, Italy and Spain. The analysed material was cDNA or gDNA that came from T cells, B-cell-depleted T cells, or PBMCs.

Assay used: immunoSEQ multiplex PCR; TCRdb lists only in-frame clones, some missing. The sample shows 250,000 to 350,000 clones, about 91% of them seen only once. The CDR3 length is 15 residues. Unmatched junction bases numbered 8, after V lost 5 bases and J lost 4 bases. Germline loops: CDR1 LGHNA, CDR2 YSLEER. Specimen: peripheral blood. The rearrangement links TRBV4-3 to TRBJ1-3, with 7 bases that match TRBD1. The clonotype was recovered from a woman between 55 and 75 years old with acute or convalescent COVID-19. The CDR3 DNA reads TGCGCCAGCAGCGCCTTGACAGGGTCCGGAAACACCATATATTTT. It codes for CASSALTGSGNTIYF.